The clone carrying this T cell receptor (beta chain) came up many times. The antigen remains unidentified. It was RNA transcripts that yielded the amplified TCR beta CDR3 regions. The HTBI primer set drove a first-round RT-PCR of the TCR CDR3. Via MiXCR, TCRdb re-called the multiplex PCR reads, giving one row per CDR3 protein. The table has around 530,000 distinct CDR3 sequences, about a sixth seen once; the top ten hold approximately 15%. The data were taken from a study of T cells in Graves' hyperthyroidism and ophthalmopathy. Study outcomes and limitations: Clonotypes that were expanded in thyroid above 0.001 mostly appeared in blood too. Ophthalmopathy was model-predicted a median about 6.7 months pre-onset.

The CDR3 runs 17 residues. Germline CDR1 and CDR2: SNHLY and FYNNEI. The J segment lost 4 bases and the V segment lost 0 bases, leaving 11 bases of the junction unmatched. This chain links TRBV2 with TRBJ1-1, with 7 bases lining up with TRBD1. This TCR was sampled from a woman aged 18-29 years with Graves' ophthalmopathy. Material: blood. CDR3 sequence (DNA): TGTGCCAGCAGTGAAGCCGGGCCGGGACAGCAGACCACTGAAGCTTTCTTT. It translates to CASSEAGPGQQTTEAFF.